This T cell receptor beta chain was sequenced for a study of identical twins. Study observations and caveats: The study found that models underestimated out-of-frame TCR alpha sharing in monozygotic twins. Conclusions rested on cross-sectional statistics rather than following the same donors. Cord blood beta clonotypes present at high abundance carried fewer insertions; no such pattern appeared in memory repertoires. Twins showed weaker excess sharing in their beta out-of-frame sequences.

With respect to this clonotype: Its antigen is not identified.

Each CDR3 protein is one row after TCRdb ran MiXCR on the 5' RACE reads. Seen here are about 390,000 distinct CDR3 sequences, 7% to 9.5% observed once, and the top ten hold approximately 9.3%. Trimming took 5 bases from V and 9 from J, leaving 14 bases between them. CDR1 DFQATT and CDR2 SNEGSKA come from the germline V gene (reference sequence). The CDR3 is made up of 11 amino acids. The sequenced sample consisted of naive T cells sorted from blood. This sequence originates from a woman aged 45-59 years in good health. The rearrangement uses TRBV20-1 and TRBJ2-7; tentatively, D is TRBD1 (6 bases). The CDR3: CSASQGTWQYF. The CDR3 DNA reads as TGCAGTGCTTCACAGGGTACTTGGCAGTACTTC.